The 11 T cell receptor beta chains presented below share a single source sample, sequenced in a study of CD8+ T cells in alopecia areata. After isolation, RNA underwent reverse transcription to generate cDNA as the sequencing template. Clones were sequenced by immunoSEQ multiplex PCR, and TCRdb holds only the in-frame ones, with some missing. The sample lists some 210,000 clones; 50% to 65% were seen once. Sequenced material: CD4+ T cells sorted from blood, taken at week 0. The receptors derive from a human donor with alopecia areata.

CDR3 in amino acids: CASSSYRMVGYNSPLHF. Written as DNA, the CDR3 is TGTGCCAGCAGCTCCTATAGGATGGTGGGTTATAATTCACCCCTCCACTTT. The chain carries TRBV7-8 and TRBJ1-6; D remains ambiguous. CDR3 length equals 17 residues. V was clipped by 4 bases and J by 4 bases, with 17 bases between them. In germline, CDR1 is SGHVS, CDR2 FQNEAQ.

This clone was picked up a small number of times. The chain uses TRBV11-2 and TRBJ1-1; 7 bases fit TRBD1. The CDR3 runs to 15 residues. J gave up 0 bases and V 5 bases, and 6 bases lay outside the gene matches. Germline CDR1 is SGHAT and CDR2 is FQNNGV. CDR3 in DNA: TGTGCCAGCAGCCCGAGGACAGGAATGAACACTGAAGCTTTCTTT. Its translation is CASSPRTGMNTEAFF.

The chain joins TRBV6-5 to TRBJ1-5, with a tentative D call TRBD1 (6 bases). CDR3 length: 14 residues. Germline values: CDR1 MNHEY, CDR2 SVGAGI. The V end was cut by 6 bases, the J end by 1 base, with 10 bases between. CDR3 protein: CASRRGLSNQPQHF. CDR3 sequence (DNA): TGTGCCAGCAGAAGGGGGTTAAGCAATCAGCCCCAGCATTTT.

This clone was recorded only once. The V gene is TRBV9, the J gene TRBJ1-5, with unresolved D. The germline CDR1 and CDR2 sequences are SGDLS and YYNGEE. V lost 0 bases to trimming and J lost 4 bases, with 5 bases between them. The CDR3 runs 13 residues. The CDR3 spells CASSVGINQPQHF. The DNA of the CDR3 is TGTGCCAGCAGCGTAGGGATTAATCAGCCCCAGCATTTT. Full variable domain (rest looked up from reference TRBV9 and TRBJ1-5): DSGVTQTPKHLITATGQRVTLRCSPRSGDLSVYWYQQSLDQGLQFLIQYYNGEERAKGNILERFSAQQFPDLHSELNLSSLELGDSALYFCASSVGINQPQHFGDGTRLSIL.

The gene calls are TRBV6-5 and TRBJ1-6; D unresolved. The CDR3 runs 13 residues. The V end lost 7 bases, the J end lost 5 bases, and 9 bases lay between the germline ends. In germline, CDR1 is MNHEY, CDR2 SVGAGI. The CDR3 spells CASTTLDNSPLHF. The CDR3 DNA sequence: TGTGCCAGCACCACACTAGATAATTCACCCCTCCACTTT.

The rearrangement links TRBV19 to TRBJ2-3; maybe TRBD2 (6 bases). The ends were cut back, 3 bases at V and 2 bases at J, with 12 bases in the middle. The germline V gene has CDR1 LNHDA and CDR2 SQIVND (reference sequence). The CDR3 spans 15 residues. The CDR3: CASSMEGRATDTQYF. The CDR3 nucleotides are TGTGCCAGTAGTATGGAGGGGCGGGCCACAGATACGCAGTATTTT.

CDR3 protein: CASSLGLQGSNEQFF. Here the CDR3 DNA reads TGCGCCAGCAGCTTGGGACTCCAGGGATCCAATGAGCAGTTCTTC. The genes are TRBV5-1 and TRBJ2-1, with D perhaps TRBD1 (5 bases). Trimming removed 0 bases at V and 6 bases at J, with 13 bases between. This CDR3 spans 15 amino acids. Germline values: CDR1 SGHRS, CDR2 YFSETQ.

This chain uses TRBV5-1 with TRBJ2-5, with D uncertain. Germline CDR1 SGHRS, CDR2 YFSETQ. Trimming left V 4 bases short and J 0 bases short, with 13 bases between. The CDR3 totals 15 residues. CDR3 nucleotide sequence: TGCGCCAGCAGCCGATCTAGGGCTGACCAAGAGACCCAGTACTTC. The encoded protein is CASSRSRADQETQYF.

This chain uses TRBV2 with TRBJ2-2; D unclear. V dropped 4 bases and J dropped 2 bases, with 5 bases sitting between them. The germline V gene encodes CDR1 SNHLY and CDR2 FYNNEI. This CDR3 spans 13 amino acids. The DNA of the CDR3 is TGTGCCAGCAGTGCGACAAACACCGGGGAGCTGTTTTTT. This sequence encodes CASSATNTGELFF.

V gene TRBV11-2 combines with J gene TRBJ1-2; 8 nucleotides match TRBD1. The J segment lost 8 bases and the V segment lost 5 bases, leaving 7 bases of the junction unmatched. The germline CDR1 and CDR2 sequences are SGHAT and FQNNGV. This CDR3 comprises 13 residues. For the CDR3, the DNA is TGTGCCAGCAGCCAGGACAGGGTCGGCGGCTACACCTTC. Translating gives CASSQDRVGGYTF.

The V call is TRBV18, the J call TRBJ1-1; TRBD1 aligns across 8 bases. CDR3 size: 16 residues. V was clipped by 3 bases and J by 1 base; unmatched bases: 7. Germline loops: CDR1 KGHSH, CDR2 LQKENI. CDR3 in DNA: TGTGCCAGCTCACCGCGGACAGGGAGCACGAACACTGAAGCTTTCTTT. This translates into CASSPRTGSTNTEAFF.